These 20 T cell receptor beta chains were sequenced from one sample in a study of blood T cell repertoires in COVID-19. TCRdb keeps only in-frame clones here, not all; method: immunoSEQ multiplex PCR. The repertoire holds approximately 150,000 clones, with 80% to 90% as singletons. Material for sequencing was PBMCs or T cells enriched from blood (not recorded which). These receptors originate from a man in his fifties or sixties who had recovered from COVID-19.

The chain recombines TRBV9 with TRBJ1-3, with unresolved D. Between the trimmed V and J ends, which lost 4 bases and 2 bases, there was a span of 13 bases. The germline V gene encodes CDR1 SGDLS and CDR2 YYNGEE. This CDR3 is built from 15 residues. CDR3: CASSLNQVPGNTIYF. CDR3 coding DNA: TGTGCCAGCAGCCTTAATCAGGTACCTGGAAACACCATATATTTT.

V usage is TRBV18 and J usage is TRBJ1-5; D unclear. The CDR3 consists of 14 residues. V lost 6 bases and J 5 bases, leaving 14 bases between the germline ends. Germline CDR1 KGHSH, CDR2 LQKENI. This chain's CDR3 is CASSRDAGHQPQHF. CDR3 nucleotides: TGTGCCAGCTCGCGTGATGCGGGTCATCAGCCCCAGCATTTT. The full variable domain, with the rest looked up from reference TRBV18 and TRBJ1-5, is NAGVMQNPRHLVRRRGQEARLRCSPMKGHSHVYWYRQLPEEGLKFMVYLQKENIIDESGMPKERFSAEFPKEGPSILRIQQVVRGDSAAYFCASSRDAGHQPQHFGDGTRLSIL.

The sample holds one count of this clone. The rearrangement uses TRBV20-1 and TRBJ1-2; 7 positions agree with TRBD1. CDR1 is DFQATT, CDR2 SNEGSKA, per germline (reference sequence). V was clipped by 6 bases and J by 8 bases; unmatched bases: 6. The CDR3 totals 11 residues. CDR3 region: CSANRGGGYTF. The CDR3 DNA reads TGCAGTGCAAACAGGGGAGGAGGCTACACCTTC.

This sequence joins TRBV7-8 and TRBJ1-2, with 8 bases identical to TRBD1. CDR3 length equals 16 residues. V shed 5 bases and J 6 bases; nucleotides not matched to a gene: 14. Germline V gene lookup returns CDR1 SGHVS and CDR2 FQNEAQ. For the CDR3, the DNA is TGTGCCAGCAGCAGACAGGGGCGCTTGAGGGAGGATGGCTACACCTTC. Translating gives CASSRQGRLREDGYTF.

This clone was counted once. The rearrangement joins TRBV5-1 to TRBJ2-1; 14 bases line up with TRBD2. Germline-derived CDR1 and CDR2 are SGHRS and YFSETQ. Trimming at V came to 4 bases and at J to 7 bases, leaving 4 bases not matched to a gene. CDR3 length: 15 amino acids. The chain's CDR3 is CASSPTSGGANEQFF. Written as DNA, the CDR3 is TGCGCCAGCAGCCCGACTAGCGGGGGGGCAAATGAGCAGTTCTTC.

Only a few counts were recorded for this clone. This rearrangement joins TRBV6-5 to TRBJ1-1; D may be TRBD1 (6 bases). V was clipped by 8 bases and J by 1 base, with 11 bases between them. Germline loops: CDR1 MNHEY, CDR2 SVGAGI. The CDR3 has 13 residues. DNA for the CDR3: TGTGCCAGCGGGTGGGGACAGAACACTGAAGCTTTCTTT. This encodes CASGWGQNTEAFF.

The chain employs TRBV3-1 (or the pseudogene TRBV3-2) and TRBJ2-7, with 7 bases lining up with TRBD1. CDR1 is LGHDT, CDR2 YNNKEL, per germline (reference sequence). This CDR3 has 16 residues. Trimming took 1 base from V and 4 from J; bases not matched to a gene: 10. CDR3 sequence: CASSQGSTGAFYEQYF. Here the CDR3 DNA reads TGTGCCAGCAGCCAAGGATCAACAGGGGCCTTTTACGAGCAGTACTTC.

CDR3 nucleotide sequence: TGCGCCAGCAGCCAAGGGTCGAACAGTTTACTCTATGGCTACACCTTC. This encodes CASSQGSNSLLYGYTF. The chain joins TRBV4-1 to TRBJ1-2; no reliable D call. Germline V gene data show CDR1 as MGHRA and CDR2 as YSYEKL. Trimming took 1 base from V and 4 from J, leaving 16 bases between them. CDR3 size: 16 residues.

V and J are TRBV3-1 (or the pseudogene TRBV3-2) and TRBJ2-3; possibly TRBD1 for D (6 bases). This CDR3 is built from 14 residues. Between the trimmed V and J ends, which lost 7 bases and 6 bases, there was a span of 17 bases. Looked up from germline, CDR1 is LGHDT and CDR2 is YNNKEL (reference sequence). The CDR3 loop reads CASTPQGSRDTQYF. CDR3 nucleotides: TGTGCCAGCACACCCCAGGGGAGTCGTGATACGCAGTATTTT.

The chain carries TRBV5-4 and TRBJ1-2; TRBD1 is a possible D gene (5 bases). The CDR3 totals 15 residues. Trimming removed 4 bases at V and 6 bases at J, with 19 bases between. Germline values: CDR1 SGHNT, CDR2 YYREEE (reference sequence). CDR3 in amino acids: CASSIAVAGMNGYTF. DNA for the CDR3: TGTGCCAGCAGCATCGCCGTGGCAGGGATGAATGGCTACACCTTC.

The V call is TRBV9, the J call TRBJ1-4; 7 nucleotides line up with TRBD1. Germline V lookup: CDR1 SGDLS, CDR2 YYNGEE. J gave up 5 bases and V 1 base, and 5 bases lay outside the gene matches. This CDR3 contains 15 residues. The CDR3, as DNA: TGTGCCAGCAGCGTAAAGGGGGCGCAGAATGAAAAACTGTTTTTT. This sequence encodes CASSVKGAQNEKLFF.

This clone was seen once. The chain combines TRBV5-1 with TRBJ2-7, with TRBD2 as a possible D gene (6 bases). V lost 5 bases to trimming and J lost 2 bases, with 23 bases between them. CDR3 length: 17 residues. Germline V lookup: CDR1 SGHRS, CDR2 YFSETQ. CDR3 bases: TGCGCCAGCAGAAGAGGAGGAGGGTTTTTGGAAGCCTACGAGCAGTACTTC. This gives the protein CASRRGGGFLEAYEQYF. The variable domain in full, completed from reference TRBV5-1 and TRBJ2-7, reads KAGVTQTPRYLIKTRGQQVTLSCSPISGHRSVSWYQQTPGQGLQFLFEYFSETQRNKGNFPGRFSGRQFSNSRSEMNVSTLELGDSALYLCASRRGGGFLEAYEQYFGPGTRLTVT.

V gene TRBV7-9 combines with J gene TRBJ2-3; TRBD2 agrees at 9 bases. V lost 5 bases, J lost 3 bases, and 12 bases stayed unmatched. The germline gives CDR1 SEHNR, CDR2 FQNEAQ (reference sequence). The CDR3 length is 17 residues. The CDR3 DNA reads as TGTGCCAGCAGCCGGAGGAGGGGAGCGGGGGGAACAGATACGCAGTATTTT. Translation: CASSRRRGAGGTDTQYF.

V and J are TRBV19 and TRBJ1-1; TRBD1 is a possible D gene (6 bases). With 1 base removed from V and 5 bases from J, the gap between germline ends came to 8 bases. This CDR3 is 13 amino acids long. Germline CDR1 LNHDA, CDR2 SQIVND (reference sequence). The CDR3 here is CASSIAGETEAFF. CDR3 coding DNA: TGTGCCAGTAGTATAGCAGGGGAAACTGAAGCTTTCTTT.

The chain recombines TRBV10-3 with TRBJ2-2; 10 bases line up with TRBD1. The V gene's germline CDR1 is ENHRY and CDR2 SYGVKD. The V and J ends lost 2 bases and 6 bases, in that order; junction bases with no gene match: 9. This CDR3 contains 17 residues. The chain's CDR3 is CAISERAGTGAAGELFF. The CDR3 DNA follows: TGTGCCATCAGTGAGCGAGCCGGGACAGGGGCTGCCGGGGAGCTGTTTTTT.

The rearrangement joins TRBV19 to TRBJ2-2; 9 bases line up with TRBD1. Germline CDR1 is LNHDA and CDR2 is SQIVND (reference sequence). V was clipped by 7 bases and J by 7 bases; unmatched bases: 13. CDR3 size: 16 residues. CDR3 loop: CASNPPGQGKGGELFF. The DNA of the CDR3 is TGTGCCAGTAACCCCCCGGGACAGGGAAAGGGCGGGGAGCTGTTTTTT.

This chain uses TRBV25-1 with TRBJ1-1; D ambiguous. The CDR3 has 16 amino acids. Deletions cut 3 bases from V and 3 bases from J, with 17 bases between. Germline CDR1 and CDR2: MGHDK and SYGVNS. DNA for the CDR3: TGTGCCAGCAGTGATCCCCGTGGGCGTACGGACACTGAAGCTTTCTTT. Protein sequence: CASSDPRGRTDTEAFF.

CDR3 coding DNA: TGTGCCAGCAGCCTCACCCAAGGGGACACTGAAGCTTTCTTT. This codes for CASSLTQGDTEAFF. The chain joins TRBV11-3 to TRBJ1-1; D perhaps matches TRBD1 (5 bases). Germline V CDR1 and CDR2: SGHNT, YENEEA. V lost 5 bases, J lost 3 bases, and 13 bases lay in between. This CDR3 has 14 residues.

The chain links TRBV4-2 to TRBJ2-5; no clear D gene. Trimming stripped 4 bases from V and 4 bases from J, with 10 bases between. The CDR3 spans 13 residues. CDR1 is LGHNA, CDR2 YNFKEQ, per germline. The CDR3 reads CASSPSIRETQYF. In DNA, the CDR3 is TGTGCCAGCAGCCCTAGTATCCGAGAGACCCAGTACTTC.

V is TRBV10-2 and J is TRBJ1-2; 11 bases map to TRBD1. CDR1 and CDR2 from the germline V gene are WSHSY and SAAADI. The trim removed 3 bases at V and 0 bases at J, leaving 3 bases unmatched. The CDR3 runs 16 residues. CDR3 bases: TGCGCCAGCAGTGACGGGACAGGGGGAACTAACTATGGCTACACCTTC. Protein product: CASSDGTGGTNYGYTF.